This T cell receptor beta chain emerged from a study of blood T cell repertoires in COVID-19. At the level of the study: T cells, B-cell-depleted T cells, or PBMCs provided the cDNA or gDNA that served as material.

The table came from immunoSEQ multiplex PCR; TCRdb's copy has only in-frame clones and leaves some out. This table has 60,000 to 75,000 clones, approximately 90% appearing once. The CDR3 has 15 residues. The V and J ends lost 2 bases and 2 bases respectively, with 13 bases between them. CDR1 and CDR2 from the germline V gene are LGHNA and YNFKEQ. The source material was peripheral blood. The receptor was isolated from a human donor in a cohort sampled during active COVID-19. The genes are TRBV4-2 and TRBJ2-7; D is perhaps TRBD2 (5 bases). CDR3 sequence reads: CASSQLLDTTYEQYF. The CDR3 DNA is TGTGCCAGCAGCCAACTACTAGATACAACCTACGAGCAGTACTTC.